The 5 T cell receptor beta chains below come from one sample, sequenced in a study of technical replicates of blood from four donors. Repertoires were generated with immunoSEQ multiplex PCR, while TCRdb's copy carries only in-frame clones and drops some. The table shows 80,000 to 95,000 clones, with roughly 96% occurring only once. The sample comprised T cells isolated from PBMCs. These receptors were taken from a human donor in good health.

This rearrangement joins TRBV10-3 to TRBJ1-1; D gene uncertain. The V end was cut by 10 bases, the J end by 0 bases, with 6 bases between. The CDR3 is 11 amino acids. Germline V gene data show CDR1 as ENHRY and CDR2 as SYGVKD. This CDR3 reads CATKLNTEAFF. CDR3 in DNA: TGTGCCACCAAATTGAACACTGAAGCTTTCTTT.

The V gene is TRBV6-5, the J gene TRBJ2-7; D not certain. V was pared by 4 bases and J by 0 bases, with 10 bases between. Per the germline V gene, CDR1 is MNHEY and CDR2 is SVGAGI. This CDR3 has 14 amino acids. CDR3 sequence (DNA): TGTGCCAGCAGTTTGACATTTAACTCCTACGAGCAGTACTTC. Amino acid sequence: CASSLTFNSYEQYF.

The gene calls are TRBV9 and TRBJ2-2; 7 nucleotides align to TRBD1. V gave up 0 bases and J gave up 9 bases; unmatched junction bases: 5. The germline V gene has CDR1 SGDLS and CDR2 YYNGEE. The CDR3 is 14 residues long. CDR3 sequence: CASSVEDRYRELFF. For the CDR3, the DNA is TGTGCCAGCAGCGTAGAGGACAGGTACCGGGAGCTGTTTTTT.

The sample holds a few counts of this clone. J is TRBJ2-4 and V is TRBV14; TRBD1 might be the D (6 bases). This CDR3 region has 17 residues. Looked up from germline, CDR1 is SGHDN and CDR2 is FVKESK. The ends were cut back, 0 bases at V and 7 bases at J, with 19 bases in the middle. The CDR3 DNA is TGTGCCAGCAGCCAAGATCTAGGAAGTCAGGGGTTGAACATTCAGTACTTC. Translating gives CASSQDLGSQGLNIQYF.

The chain is built from TRBV28 and TRBJ2-7, with 10 bases that match TRBD1. Trimming cost V 10 bases and J 4 bases; bases outside gene matches: 13. Germline assignment: CDR1 MDHEN and CDR2 SYDVKM. This CDR3 has 15 residues. The CDR3 sequence is CATSSRDRGFYEQYF. The CDR3 coding sequence is TGTGCCACCTCTTCCCGGGACAGGGGCTTTTACGAGCAGTACTTC. The entire variable domain, with the rest obtained from reference TRBV28 and TRBJ2-7, is as follows: DVKVTQSSRYLVKRTGEKVFLECVQDMDHENMFWYRQDPGLGLRLIYFSYDVKMKEKGDIPEGYSVSREKKERFSLILESASTNQTSMYLCATSSRDRGFYEQYFGPGTRLTVT.